Listed here are 8 T cell receptor beta chains from one sample, sequenced in a study of shared T cell receptors in the human thymus. Using immunoSEQ multiplex PCR, the repertoire was profiled, and TCRdb retains in-frame clones only, with some absent. The profile shows around 730,000 clones, approximately 83% of them singletons. This same sample was also taken into another study, of human thymus T cells.

Sequencing was performed on thymocytes. The source of these receptors is a girl in the first two years of life with a congenital heart defect.

The chain has TRBV4-1 and TRBJ1-2; possibly TRBD1 for D (5 bases). Trimming removed 0 bases at V and 6 bases at J, with 17 bases between. Germline loops: CDR1 MGHRA, CDR2 YSYEKL. The CDR3 is 16 residues long. CDR3 coding DNA: TGCGCCAGCAGCCAAGATAGGAGTAGGGGTTTCGATGGCTACACCTTC. The encoded protein is CASSQDRSRGFDGYTF.

The chain recombines TRBV6-5 with TRBJ1-1; D may be TRBD1 (5 bases). V was cut by 6 bases and J by 11 bases, with 25 bases left in between. Germline CDR1 MNHEY, CDR2 SVGAGI. This CDR3 comprises 15 residues. The CDR3 region is CASSGTADETGDAFF. In nucleotides, the CDR3 is TGTGCCAGCAGCGGGACGGCCGACGAAACGGGGGATGCTTTCTTT.

This clone was observed a handful of times. The rearrangement uses TRBV5-1 and TRBJ1-5; D might be TRBD1 (6 bases). This CDR3 comprises 15 residues. In germline, CDR1 is SGHRS, CDR2 YFSETQ. V was trimmed by 2 bases and J by 2 bases, leaving 11 bases between them. CDR3 sequence reads: CASSFSGDGNQPQHF. The CDR3 DNA follows: TGCGCCAGCAGCTTTTCAGGGGACGGCAATCAGCCCCAGCATTTT.

This clone was observed a single time. The chain uses TRBV11-1 and TRBJ2-7; 12 bases map to TRBD1. V shed 5 bases and J 5 bases; nucleotides not matched to a gene: 19. This CDR3 has 19 amino acids. Per the germline V gene, CDR1 is SGHAT and CDR2 is FQDESV (reference sequence). The CDR3 region has the DNA TGTGCCAGCAGCCGATGGTTGGTTTGGTCGGGGACAGGGGGCCACGAGCAGTACTTC. Translating it yields CASSRWLVWSGTGGHEQYF.

This clone was seen only a few times. This chain uses TRBV18 with TRBJ2-1, with D possibly being TRBD1 (5 bases). The CDR3 extends over 17 amino acids. Trimming pared 2 bases from V and 0 bases from J, leaving 14 bases between. The germline gives CDR1 KGHSH, CDR2 LQKENI. CDR3 loop: CASSPRRNRSSYNEQFF. In DNA form, the CDR3 reads TGTGCCAGCTCACCAAGGCGGAACAGGTCCTCCTACAATGAGCAGTTCTTC.

V is TRBV5-6 and J is TRBJ2-5, with a possible D match to TRBD2 (6 bases). The J call may be in error: the DNA end matches TRBJ2-7 better. The CDR3 sequence is 15 residues long. Germline V lookup: CDR1 SGHDT, CDR2 YYEEEE. In DNA form, the CDR3 reads TGTGCCAGCACCAGCCATCGGGGGACGACCTACGAGCAGTACTTC. It encodes CASTSHRGTTYEQYF.

The V and J genes are TRBV4-1 and TRBJ1-1; D remains unclear. Per germline, CDR1 MGHRA and CDR2 YSYEKL. Trimming cost V 0 bases and J 7 bases, with 12 bases left between them. The CDR3 contains 14 residues. As DNA, the CDR3 is TGCGCCAGCAGCCAAGACAGGCGCCCGATTGAAGCTTTCTTT. It translates to CASSQDRRPIEAFF.

This clone has only one observation. The chain uses TRBV9 and TRBJ2-3, with 11 bases matching TRBD1. V was pared by 6 bases and J by 6 bases, with 18 bases of the junction left unmatched. The CDR3 contains 18 residues. Germline V CDR1 and CDR2: SGDLS, YYNGEE. CDR3 region: CASNPERDRGGTADTQYF. CDR3 in DNA: TGTGCCAGCAACCCCGAGAGGGACAGGGGGGGAACAGCGGATACGCAGTATTTT.